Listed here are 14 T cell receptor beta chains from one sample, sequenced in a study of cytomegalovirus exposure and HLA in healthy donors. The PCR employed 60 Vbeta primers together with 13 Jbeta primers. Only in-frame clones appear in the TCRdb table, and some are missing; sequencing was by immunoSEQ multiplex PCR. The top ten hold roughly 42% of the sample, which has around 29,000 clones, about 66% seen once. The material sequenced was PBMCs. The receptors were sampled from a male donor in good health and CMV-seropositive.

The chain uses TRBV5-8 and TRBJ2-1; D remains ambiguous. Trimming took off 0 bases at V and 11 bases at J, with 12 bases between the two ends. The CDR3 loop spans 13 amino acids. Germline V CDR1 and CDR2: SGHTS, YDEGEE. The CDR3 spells CASSLARGDKQFF. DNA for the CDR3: TGTGCCAGCAGCTTGGCCAGAGGCGATAAGCAGTTCTTC. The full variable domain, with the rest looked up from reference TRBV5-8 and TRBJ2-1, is EAGVTQSPTHLIKTRGQQATLRCSPISGHTSVYWYQQALGLGLQFLLWYDEGEERNRGNFPPRFSGRQFPNYSSELNVNALELEDSALYLCASSLARGDKQFFGPGTRLTVL.

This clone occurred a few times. CDR3 nucleotides: TGTGCCAGCAGCTCTCCCGGACAGCCCAACGAGCAGTACTTC. Translating gives CASSSPGQPNEQYF. V is TRBV11-3 and J is TRBJ2-7; D possibly corresponds to TRBD1 (6 bases). Trimming shortened V by 4 bases and J by 5 bases, and 15 bases separated the two germline ends. CDR1 is SGHNT, CDR2 YENEEA, per germline. This CDR3 has 14 amino acids.

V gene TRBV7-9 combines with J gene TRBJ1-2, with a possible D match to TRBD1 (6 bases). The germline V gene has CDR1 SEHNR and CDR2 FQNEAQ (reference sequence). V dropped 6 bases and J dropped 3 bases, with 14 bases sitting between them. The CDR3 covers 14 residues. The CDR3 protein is CASRATGTDYGYTF. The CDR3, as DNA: TGTGCCAGCAGGGCGACAGGCACGGACTATGGCTACACCTTC.

The chain's CDR3 is CASSLGGQAFF. DNA for the CDR3: TGTGCCAGCAGCTTGGGGGGTCAGGCTTTCTTT. The V call is TRBV11-2, the J call TRBJ1-1; weak D call: TRBD1 (5 bases). The length of the CDR3 is 11 residues. Trimming removed 3 bases from V and 11 bases from J, with 10 bases in between. CDR1 and CDR2 (germline): SGHAT, FQNNGV. The full variable domain, in which reference TRBV11-2 and TRBJ1-1 provide the parts outside the CDR3, is EAGVAQSPRYKIIEKRQSVAFWCNPISGHATLYWYQQILGQGPKLLIQFQNNGVVDDSQLPKDRFSAERLKGVDSTLKIQPAKLEDSAVYLCASSLGGQAFFGQGTRLTVV.

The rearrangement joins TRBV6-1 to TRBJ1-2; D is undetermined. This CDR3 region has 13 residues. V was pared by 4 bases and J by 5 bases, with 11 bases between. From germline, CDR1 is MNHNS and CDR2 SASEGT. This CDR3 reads CASSVGILYGYTF. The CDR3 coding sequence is TGTGCCAGCAGTGTCGGGATCCTATATGGCTACACCTTC.

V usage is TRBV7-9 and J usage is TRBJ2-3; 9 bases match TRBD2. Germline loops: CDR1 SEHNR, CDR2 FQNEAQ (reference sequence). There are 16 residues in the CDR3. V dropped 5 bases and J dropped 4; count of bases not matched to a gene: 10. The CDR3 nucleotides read TGTGCCAGCAGCGTCACTAGCGGGCGATCTGCAGATACGCAGTATTTT. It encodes CASSVTSGRSADTQYF. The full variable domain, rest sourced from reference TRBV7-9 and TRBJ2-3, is DTGVSQNPRHKITKRGQNVTFRCDPISEHNRLYWYRQTLGQGPEFLTYFQNEAQLEKSRLLSDRFSAERPKGSFSTLEIQRTEQGDSAMYLCASSVTSGRSADTQYFGPGTRLTVL.

CDR3 region: CASSFRGGTLHNEQFF. The CDR3 nucleotides are TGTGCCAGCAGCTTTCGTGGCGGGACTTTACACAATGAGCAGTTCTTC. V and J are TRBV7-9 and TRBJ2-1; a weak D match, TRBD2 (6 bases). This CDR3 is 16 amino acids long. The germline gives CDR1 SEHNR, CDR2 FQNEAQ (reference sequence). Trimming pared 3 bases from V and 5 bases from J, leaving 17 bases between.

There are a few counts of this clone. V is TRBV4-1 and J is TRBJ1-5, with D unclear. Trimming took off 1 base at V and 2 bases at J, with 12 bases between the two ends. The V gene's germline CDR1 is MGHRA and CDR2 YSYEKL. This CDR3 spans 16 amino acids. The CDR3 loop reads CASSQGMARGNQPQHF. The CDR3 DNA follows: TGCGCCAGCAGCCAAGGAATGGCCCGGGGCAATCAGCCCCAGCATTTT.

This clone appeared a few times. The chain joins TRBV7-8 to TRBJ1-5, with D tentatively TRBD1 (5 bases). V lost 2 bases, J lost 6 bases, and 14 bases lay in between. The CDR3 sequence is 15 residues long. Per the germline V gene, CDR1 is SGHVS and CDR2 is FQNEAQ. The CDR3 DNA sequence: TGTGCCAGCAGCTTATTTCAGGGCCCGGGTCAGCCCCAGCATTTT. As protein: CASSLFQGPGQPQHF.

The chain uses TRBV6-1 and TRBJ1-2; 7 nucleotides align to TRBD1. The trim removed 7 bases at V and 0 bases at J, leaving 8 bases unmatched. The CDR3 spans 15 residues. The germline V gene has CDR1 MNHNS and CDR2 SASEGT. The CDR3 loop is CASKEGAPPNYGYTF. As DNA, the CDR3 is TGTGCCAGCAAGGAGGGGGCTCCTCCTAACTATGGCTACACCTTC.

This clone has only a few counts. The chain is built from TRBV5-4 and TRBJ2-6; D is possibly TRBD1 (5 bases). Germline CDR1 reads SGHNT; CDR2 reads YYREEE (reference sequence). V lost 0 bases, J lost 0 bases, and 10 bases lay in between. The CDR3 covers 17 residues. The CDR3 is CASSLAGPLSGANVLTF. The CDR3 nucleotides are TGTGCCAGCAGCTTGGCAGGGCCCCTCTCTGGGGCCAACGTCCTGACTTTC.

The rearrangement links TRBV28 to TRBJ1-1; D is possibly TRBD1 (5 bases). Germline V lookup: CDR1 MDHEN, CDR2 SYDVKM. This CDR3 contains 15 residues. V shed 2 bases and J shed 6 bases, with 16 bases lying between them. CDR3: CASSLLRVRDPEAFF. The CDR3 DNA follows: TGTGCCAGCAGTTTACTACGGGTGCGGGACCCTGAAGCTTTCTTT.

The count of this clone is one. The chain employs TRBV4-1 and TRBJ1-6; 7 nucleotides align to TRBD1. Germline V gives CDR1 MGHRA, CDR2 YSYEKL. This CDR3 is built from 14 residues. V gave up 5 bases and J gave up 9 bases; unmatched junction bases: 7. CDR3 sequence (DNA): TGCGCCAGCAGCTCCCGGGACAGTGGTTCACCCCTCCACTTT. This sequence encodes CASSSRDSGSPLHF.

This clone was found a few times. In nucleotides, the CDR3 is TGCGCCAGCAGCCAAGGTGGGGGGACAGGGGTCTACAATGAGCAGTTCTTC. Protein: CASSQGGGTGVYNEQFF. This chain connects TRBV4-1 to TRBJ2-1, with TRBD1 identical over 10 bases. Trimming cost V 1 base and J 3 bases; bases outside gene matches: 6. The CDR3 has 17 residues. The germline CDR1 and CDR2 sequences are MGHRA and YSYEKL.